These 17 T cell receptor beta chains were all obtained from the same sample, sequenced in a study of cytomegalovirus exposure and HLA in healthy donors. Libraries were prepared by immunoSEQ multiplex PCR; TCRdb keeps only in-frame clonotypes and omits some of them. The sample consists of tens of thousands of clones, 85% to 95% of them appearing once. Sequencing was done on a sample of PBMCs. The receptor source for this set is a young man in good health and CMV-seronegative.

The CDR3 loop reads CASSRQGSGAKNIQYF. CDR3 DNA: TGTGCCAGCAGTCGACAGGGGAGTGGGGCCAAAAACATTCAGTACTTC. This chain uses TRBV6-6 with TRBJ2-4, with 8 bases fitting TRBD1. The length of the CDR3 is 16 residues. Trimming at V came to 5 bases and at J to 1 base, leaving 7 bases not matched to a gene. Germline values: CDR1 MNHNY, CDR2 SVGAGI (reference sequence).

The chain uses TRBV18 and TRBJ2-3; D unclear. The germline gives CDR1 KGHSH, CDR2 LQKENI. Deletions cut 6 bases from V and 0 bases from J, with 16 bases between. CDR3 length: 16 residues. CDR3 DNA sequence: TGTGCCAGCTCCCCGGTCCTCGGGTCAAGCACAGATACGCAGTATTTT. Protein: CASSPVLGSSTDTQYF.

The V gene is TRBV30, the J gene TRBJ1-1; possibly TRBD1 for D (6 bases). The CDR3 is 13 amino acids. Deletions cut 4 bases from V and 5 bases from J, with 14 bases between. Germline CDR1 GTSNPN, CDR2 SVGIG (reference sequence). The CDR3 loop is CAWMLGAQTEAFF. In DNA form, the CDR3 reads TGTGCCTGGATGCTGGGGGCGCAGACTGAAGCTTTCTTT.

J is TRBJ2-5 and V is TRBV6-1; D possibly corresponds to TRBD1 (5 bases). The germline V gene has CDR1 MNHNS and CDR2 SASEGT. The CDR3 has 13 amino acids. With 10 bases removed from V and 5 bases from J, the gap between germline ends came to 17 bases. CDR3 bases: TGTGCCACTGGGGTGGCAGGGTCGGAGACCCAGTACTTC. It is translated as CATGVAGSETQYF.

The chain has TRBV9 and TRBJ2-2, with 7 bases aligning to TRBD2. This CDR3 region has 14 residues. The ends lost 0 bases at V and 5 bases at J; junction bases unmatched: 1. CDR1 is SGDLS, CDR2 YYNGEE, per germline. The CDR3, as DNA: TGTGCCAGCAGCGTAGGCGGGAGTACCGGGGAGCTGTTTTTT. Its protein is CASSVGGSTGELFF. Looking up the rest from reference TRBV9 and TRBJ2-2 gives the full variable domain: DSGVTQTPKHLITATGQRVTLRCSPRSGDLSVYWYQQSLDQGLQFLIQYYNGEERAKGNILERFSAQQFPDLHSELNLSSLELGDSALYFCASSVGGSTGELFFGEGSRLTVL.

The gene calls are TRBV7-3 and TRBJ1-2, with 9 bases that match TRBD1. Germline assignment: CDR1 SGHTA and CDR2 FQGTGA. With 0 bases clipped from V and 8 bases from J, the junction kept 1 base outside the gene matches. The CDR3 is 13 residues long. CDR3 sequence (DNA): TGTGCCAGCAGCTTAACGACAGGGGGAGGCTACACCTTC. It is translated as CASSLTTGGGYTF. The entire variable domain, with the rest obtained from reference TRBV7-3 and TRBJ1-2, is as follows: GAGVSQTPSNKVTEKGKYVELRCDPISGHTALYWYRQSLGQGPEFLIYFQGTGAADDSGLPNDRFFAVRPEGSVSTLKIQRTERGDSAVYLCASSLTTGGGYTFGSGTRLTVV.

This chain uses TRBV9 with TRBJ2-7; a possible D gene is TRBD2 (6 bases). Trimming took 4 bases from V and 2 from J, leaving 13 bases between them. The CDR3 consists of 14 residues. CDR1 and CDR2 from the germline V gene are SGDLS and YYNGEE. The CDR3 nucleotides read TGTGCCAGCAGCCCACGCGGGGATACCTACGAGCAGTACTTC. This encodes CASSPRGDTYEQYF.

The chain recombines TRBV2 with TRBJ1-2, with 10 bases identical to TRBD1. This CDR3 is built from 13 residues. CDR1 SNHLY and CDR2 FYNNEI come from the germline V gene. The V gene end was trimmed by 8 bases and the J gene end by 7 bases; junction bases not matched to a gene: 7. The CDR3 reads CASHTGDRGGYTF. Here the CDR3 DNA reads TGTGCCAGCCACACTGGGGACAGGGGTGGCTACACCTTC.

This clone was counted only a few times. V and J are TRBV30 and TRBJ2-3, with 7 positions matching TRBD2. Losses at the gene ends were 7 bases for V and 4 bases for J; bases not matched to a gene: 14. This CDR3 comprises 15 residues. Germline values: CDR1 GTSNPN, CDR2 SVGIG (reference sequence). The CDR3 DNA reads TGTGCCTTGGATAATGGGGAGGGCAAGGCAGATACGCAGTATTTT. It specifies CALDNGEGKADTQYF.

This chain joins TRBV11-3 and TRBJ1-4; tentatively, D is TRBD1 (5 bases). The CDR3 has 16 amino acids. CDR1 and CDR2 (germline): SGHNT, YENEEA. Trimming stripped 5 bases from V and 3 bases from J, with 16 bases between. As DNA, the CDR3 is TGTGCCAGCAGCCCCCGGGGGAGGTTGGCTAATGAAAAACTGTTTTTT. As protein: CASSPRGRLANEKLFF.

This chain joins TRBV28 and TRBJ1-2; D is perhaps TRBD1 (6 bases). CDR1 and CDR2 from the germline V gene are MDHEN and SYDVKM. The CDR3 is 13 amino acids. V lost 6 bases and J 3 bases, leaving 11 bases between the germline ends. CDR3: CASSLQGHYGYTF. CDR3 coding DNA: TGTGCCAGCAGCCTACAGGGACACTATGGCTACACCTTC.

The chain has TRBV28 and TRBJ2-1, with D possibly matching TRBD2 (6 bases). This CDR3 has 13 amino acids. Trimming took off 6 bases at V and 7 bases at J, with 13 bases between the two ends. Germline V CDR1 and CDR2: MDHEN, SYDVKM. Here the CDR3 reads CASSFDRGNEQFF. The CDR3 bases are TGTGCCAGCAGCTTTGACCGGGGGAATGAGCAGTTCTTC.

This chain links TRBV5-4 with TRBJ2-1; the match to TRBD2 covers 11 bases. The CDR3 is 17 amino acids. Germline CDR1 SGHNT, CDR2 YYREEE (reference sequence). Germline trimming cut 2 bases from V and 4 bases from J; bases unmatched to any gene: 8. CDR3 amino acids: CASSLFSGRVLYNEQFF. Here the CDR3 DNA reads TGTGCCAGCAGCTTATTTAGCGGGAGGGTCCTATACAATGAGCAGTTCTTC.

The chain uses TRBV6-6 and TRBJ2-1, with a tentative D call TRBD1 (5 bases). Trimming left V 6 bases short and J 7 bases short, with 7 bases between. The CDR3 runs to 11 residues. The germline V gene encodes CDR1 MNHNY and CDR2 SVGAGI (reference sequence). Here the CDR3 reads CASRTDNEQFF. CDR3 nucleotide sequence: TGTGCCAGCAGGACAGATAATGAGCAGTTCTTC.

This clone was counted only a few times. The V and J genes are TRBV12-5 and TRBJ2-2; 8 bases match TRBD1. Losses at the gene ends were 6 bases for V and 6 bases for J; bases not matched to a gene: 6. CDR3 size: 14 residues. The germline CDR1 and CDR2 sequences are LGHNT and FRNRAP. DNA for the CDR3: TGTGCTAGTGGGGGACAGGTCGGGGCCGGGGAGCTGTTTTTT. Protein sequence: CASGGQVGAGELFF.

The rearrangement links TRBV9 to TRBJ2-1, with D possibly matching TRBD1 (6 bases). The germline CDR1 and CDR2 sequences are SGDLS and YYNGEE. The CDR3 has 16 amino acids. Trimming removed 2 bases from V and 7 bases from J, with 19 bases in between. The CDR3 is CASSVLASLGGNEQFF. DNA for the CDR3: TGTGCCAGCAGCGTGTTAGCTTCCTTAGGGGGTAATGAGCAGTTCTTC. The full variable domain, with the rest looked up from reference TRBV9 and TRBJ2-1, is DSGVTQTPKHLITATGQRVTLRCSPRSGDLSVYWYQQSLDQGLQFLIQYYNGEERAKGNILERFSAQQFPDLHSELNLSSLELGDSALYFCASSVLASLGGNEQFFGPGTRLTVL.

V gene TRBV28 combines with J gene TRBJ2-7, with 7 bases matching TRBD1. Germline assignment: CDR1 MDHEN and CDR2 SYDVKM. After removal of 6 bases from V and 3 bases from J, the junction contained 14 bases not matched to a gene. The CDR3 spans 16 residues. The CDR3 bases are TGTGCCAGCAGCTACTTCAGGACAGGTGCCCTCTACGAGCAGTACTTC. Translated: CASSYFRTGALYEQYF. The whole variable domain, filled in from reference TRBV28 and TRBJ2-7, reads DVKVTQSSRYLVKRTGEKVFLECVQDMDHENMFWYRQDPGLGLRLIYFSYDVKMKEKGDIPEGYSVSREKKERFSLILESASTNQTSMYLCASSYFRTGALYEQYFGPGTRLTVT.